Sequencing of this T cell receptor (beta chain) was carried out in a study of blood T cell repertoires in COVID-19. Study in general: Samples of COVID-19 (acute and convalescent) were obtained from the United States, Italy and Spain. In each case, the material was cDNA or gDNA derived from T cells, B-cell-depleted T cells, or PBMCs.

Under the authors' procedure: Estimation of nucleated cell counts relied on the amplification of reference gene primers. Sequenced by immunoSEQ multiplex PCR; TCRdb stores in-frame clones only, minus some. Clone size and V and J calls were adopted from that table, with D and trimming inferred from the DNA. Here the sample spans hundreds of thousands of clones, 75% to 85% being singletons. Points on this clone: At one boundary the junction diverges from the germline segment, which might be a read error.

Germline V gives CDR1 SSHAT, CDR2 FNYEAQ (reference sequence). The CDR3 loop spans 16 amino acids. Seattle-derived patients entered the study during active infection and were followed longitudinally. V gene TRBV7-7 combines with J gene TRBJ1-3; no reliable D call. This clonotype originated in a man aged 50 to 59 with COVID-19, enrolled during active disease. Sequencing was performed on peripheral blood. CDR3: CASSLGAPGSGNTIYF. The CDR3 DNA follows: TGTGCTAGCAGCTTAGGTGCCCCGGGCTCTGGAAACACCATATATTTT.